These 16 T cell receptor beta chains came from one sample sequenced in a study of T-cell memory formation after mild COVID-19. MiXCR, run by TCRdb on the 5' RACE reads, gives a single entry per CDR3 protein. The sample lists about 470,000 distinct CDR3 sequences, 20% to 30% occurring once. Sequencing was performed on PBMCs or a T cell subset sorted from them (not recorded which). These receptors were collected from an adult woman who had mild COVID-19 (a few samples of this study predate the infection). Cell type and time point are not known.

This chain uses TRBV7-9 with TRBJ2-5, with 7 bases lining up with TRBD1. Germline-derived CDR1 and CDR2 are SEHNR and FQNEAQ (reference sequence). The CDR3 covers 16 residues. Trimming took 5 bases from V and 3 from J; bases not matched to a gene: 12. The DNA of the CDR3 is TGTGCCAGCAGCCCCAGCACCCCCGGGACAGAAGAGACCCAGTACTTC. This encodes CASSPSTPGTEETQYF. Drawing the rest from reference TRBV7-9 and TRBJ2-5, the complete variable domain is DTGVSQNPRHKITKRGQNVTFRCDPISEHNRLYWYRQTLGQGPEFLTYFQNEAQLEKSRLLSDRFSAERPKGSFSTLEIQRTEQGDSAMYLCASSPSTPGTEETQYFGPGTRLLVL.

The V call is TRBV20-1, the J call TRBJ1-1; D gene unclear. V was pared by 5 bases and J by 0 bases, with 4 bases between. The CDR3 contains 11 residues. CDR1 DFQATT and CDR2 SNEGSKA come from the germline V gene (reference sequence). The CDR3 sequence: CSALMNTEAFF. The CDR3 nucleotides are TGCAGTGCTCTCATGAACACTGAAGCTTTCTTT.

The genes are TRBV4-1 and TRBJ1-2, with 8 bases identical to TRBD1. With 2 bases clipped from V and 6 bases from J, the junction kept 8 bases outside the gene matches. The CDR3 loop spans 15 amino acids. Germline V gene lookup returns CDR1 MGHRA and CDR2 YSYEKL. The CDR3 DNA reads TGCGCCAGCAGCCAACCTCCGGACAGGGAGCATGGCTACACCTTC. This codes for CASSQPPDREHGYTF.

The chain is built from TRBV6-6 and TRBJ2-5; 10 positions match TRBD2. The CDR3 has 15 amino acids. Germline V gene data show CDR1 as MNHNY and CDR2 as SVGAGI (reference sequence). Trimming removed 6 bases from V and 5 bases from J; junction bases left unmatched: 9. The CDR3 sequence is CASRSSGRADETQYF. DNA for the CDR3: TGTGCCAGCAGGTCAAGCGGGAGGGCCGACGAGACCCAGTACTTC.

V gene TRBV5-8 combines with J gene TRBJ1-1; D unresolved. V lost 3 bases, J lost 0 bases, and 9 bases lay in between. CDR3 length: 14 amino acids. Germline CDR1 SGHTS, CDR2 YDEGEE. CDR3 region: CASSWSSVNTEAFF. The CDR3 nucleotides read TGTGCCAGCAGCTGGAGTTCAGTGAACACTGAAGCTTTCTTT.

This clonotype was detected a few times. CDR3 sequence (DNA): TGTGCCAGCAGTTTCTCCAGGACCAATTCACCCCTCCACTTT. Residues: CASSFSRTNSPLHF. The J gene is TRBJ1-6, the V gene TRBV12-3 or TRBV12-4; D uncertain. Trimming shortened V by 3 bases and J by 7 bases, and 10 bases separated the two germline ends. The CDR3 loop spans 14 amino acids.

The rearrangement joins TRBV4-2 to TRBJ1-4; 8 positions match TRBD1. The CDR3 has 17 residues. Trimming cost V 1 base and J 5 bases; bases outside gene matches: 9. Germline lookup yields CDR1 LGHNA and CDR2 YNFKEQ. The DNA of the CDR3 is TGTGCCAGCAGCCAAGGTGATTGGGCAGGGGGCAATGAAAAACTGTTTTTT. Its protein product is CASSQGDWAGGNEKLFF.

This clonotype was detected only a few times. The CDR3 DNA reads as TGTGCCACCAGTGATAGGACGTACAATGAGCAGTTCTTC. It yields the protein CATSDRTYNEQFF. The chain uses TRBV24-1 and TRBJ2-1, with D hard to call. V was cut by 3 bases and J by 4 bases, with 6 bases left in between. This CDR3 contains 13 residues. Germline-derived CDR1 and CDR2 are KGHDR and SFDVKD.

This clonotype was counted between two and nine times. V usage is TRBV10-3 and J usage is TRBJ2-2; 8 positions match TRBD1. Germline trimming cut 5 bases from V and 1 base from J; bases unmatched to any gene: 3. From germline, CDR1 is ENHRY and CDR2 SYGVKD. This CDR3 spans 15 amino acids. In nucleotides, the CDR3 is TGTGCCATCAGTTCCGGGACAGGGAACACCGGGGAGCTGTTTTTT. This sequence encodes CAISSGTGNTGELFF.

The chain uses TRBV5-4 and TRBJ1-4; 10 bases fit TRBD1. This CDR3 is built from 16 residues. In germline, CDR1 is SGHNT, CDR2 YYREEE (reference sequence). J gave up 0 bases and V 3 bases, and 2 bases lay outside the gene matches. In nucleotides, the CDR3 is TGTGCCAGCAGCTCGGGACAGGGGTCAACTAATGAAAAACTGTTTTTT. This sequence encodes CASSSGQGSTNEKLFF.

This chain connects TRBV30 to TRBJ2-7; D possibly corresponds to TRBD1 (6 bases). Germline lookup yields CDR1 GTSNPN and CDR2 SVGIG (reference sequence). CDR3 length: 13 amino acids. The V end lost 4 bases, the J end lost 3 bases, and 13 bases lay between the germline ends. CDR3 in DNA: TGTGCCTGGAATCGACAGGCCGGCTACGAGCAGTACTTC. Translating it yields CAWNRQAGYEQYF.

A few counts support this clonotype. The V call is TRBV29-1, the J call TRBJ2-5; D unresolved. Trimming removed 4 bases at V and 2 bases at J, with 8 bases between. The CDR3 spans 12 residues. CDR1 is SQVTM, CDR2 ANQGSEA, per germline. CDR3: CSVVYRQETQYF. For the CDR3, the DNA is TGCAGCGTTGTCTACAGACAAGAGACCCAGTACTTC.

The J gene is TRBJ1-2, the V gene TRBV6-2 or TRBV6-3, with D possibly TRBD1 on 6 matching bases. This CDR3 has 16 residues. V gave up 6 bases and J gave up 5 bases, with 22 bases separating them. The germline V gene has CDR1 MNHEY and CDR2 SVGEGT. The CDR3 region is CASRTPTRGARYGYTF. The CDR3 DNA follows: TGTGCCAGCAGAACACCCACGCGGGGGGCAAGATATGGCTACACCTTC.

The rearrangement links TRBV19 to TRBJ2-5; D may correspond to TRBD1 or TRBD2 (5 bases each). The germline CDR1 and CDR2 sequences are LNHDA and SQIVND (reference sequence). Trimming removed 3 bases from V and 1 base from J, with 6 bases in between. The CDR3 has 13 amino acids. The DNA of the CDR3 is TGTGCCAGTAGTATGAGGGGCCAAGAGACCCAGTACTTC. Amino acids: CASSMRGQETQYF. The variable domain in full, completed from reference TRBV19 and TRBJ2-5, reads DGGITQSPKYLFRKEGQNVTLSCEQNLNHDAMYWYRQDPGQGLRLIYYSQIVNDFQKGDIAEGYSVSREKKESFPLTVTSAQKNPTAFYLCASSMRGQETQYFGPGTRLLVL.

There are a few counts of this clonotype. The V and J genes are TRBV15 and TRBJ2-1; 9 bases fit TRBD2. V shed 11 bases and J 4 bases; nucleotides not matched to a gene: 9. Germline V CDR1 and CDR2: LNHNV, YYDKDF (reference sequence). The CDR3 is 14 amino acids. Here the CDR3 DNA reads TGTGCCTCTTCGACTAGCGGCATGTACAATGAGCAGTTCTTC. This encodes CASSTSGMYNEQFF.

Turning to this clonotype: One end of the junction varies from germline; a read error may be responsible. The gene calls are TRBV28 and TRBJ2-7; possible D gene TRBD1, 6 bases. CDR1 is MDHEN, CDR2 SYDVKM, per germline. The CDR3 covers 13 residues. The CDR3 is CDSTLTGHDEQYF. CDR3 coding DNA: TGTGACAGCACCCTGACAGGTCACGACGAGCAGTACTTC. The whole variable domain, filled in from reference TRBV28 and TRBJ2-7, reads DVKVTQSSRYLVKRTGEKVFLECVQDMDHENMFWYRQDPGLGLRLIYFSYDVKMKEKGDIPEGYSVSREKKERFSLILESASTNQTSMYLCDSTLTGHDEQYFGPGTRLTVT.